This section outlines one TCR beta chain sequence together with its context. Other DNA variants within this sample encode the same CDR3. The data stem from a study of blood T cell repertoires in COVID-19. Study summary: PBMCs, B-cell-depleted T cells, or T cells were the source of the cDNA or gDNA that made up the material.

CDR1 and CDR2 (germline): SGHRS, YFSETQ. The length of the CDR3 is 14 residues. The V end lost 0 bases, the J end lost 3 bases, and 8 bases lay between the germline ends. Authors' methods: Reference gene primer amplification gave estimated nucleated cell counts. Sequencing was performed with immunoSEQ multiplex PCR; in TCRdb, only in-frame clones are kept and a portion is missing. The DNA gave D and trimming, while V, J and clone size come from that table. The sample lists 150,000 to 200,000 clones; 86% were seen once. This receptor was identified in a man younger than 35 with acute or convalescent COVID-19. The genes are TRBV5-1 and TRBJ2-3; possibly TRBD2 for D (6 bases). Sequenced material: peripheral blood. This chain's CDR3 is CASSLGLATDTQYF. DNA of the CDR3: TGCGCCAGCAGCTTGGGCCTAGCGACAGATACGCAGTATTTT.